The 9 T cell receptor beta chains in this list originate from one sample, sequenced in a study of T cell responses to AZD1222 COVID-19 vaccine (dated by TCRdb to the early 2020s). Library construction relied on the immunoSEQ multiplex PCR assay. TCRdb obtained this table from immuneACCESS and retained in-frame rearrangements with V and J assigned. These tables miss some clones; where compared with another copy, unresolved V genes account for less than half of the shortfall, and the remainder is unexplained. This sample lists some 130,000 clones; approximately 92% were detected once. Of the sample, 6.5% to 8.5% falls within the top ten clones. The time point label here, explained by the study, means: about 28 days (+/-7) after the second vaccine dose. The material sequenced was peripheral blood, taken 28 days after the second AZD1222 dose. The receptors were gathered from an adult who received the AZD1222 COVID-19 vaccine.

The chain is built from TRBV5-5 and TRBJ1-2; 7 nucleotides agree with TRBD1. The CDR3 spans 16 residues. Germline CDR1 reads SGHKS; CDR2 reads YYEKEE (reference sequence). The J segment lost 7 bases and the V segment lost 1 base, leaving 13 bases of the junction unmatched. This CDR3 reads CASSLTGDGAAAGYTF. CDR3 nucleotide sequence: TGTGCCAGCAGCTTGACAGGGGACGGGGCAGCTGCTGGCTACACCTTC.

The rearrangement joins TRBV5-4 to TRBJ2-5; 12 positions match TRBD2. Germline CDR1 and CDR2: SGHNT and YYREEE (reference sequence). Unmatched junction bases numbered 8, after V lost 3 bases and J lost 5 bases. The CDR3 loop spans 16 amino acids. Written as DNA, the CDR3 is TGTGCCAGCAGCTGGGGGGGACTAGCGGGTTCCGAGACCCAGTACTTC. It yields the protein CASSWGGLAGSETQYF.

The DNA for the CDR3 is TGTGCCAGCAGACATTGGGACAGTAGAAACCGGGAAGCTTTCTTT. As protein: CASRHWDSRNREAFF. V usage is TRBV2 and J usage is TRBJ1-1, with TRBD1 identical over 7 bases. This CDR3 contains 15 residues. Germline-derived CDR1 and CDR2 are SNHLY and FYNNEI. Germline trimming cut 6 bases from V and 8 bases from J; bases unmatched to any gene: 15.

This clone was counted once. V gene TRBV6-5 combines with J gene TRBJ2-3; TRBD2 matches 8 bases. V lost 8 bases and J lost 3; bases outside the gene matches: 7. The CDR3 covers 14 residues. Germline V gene sequence: CDR1 MNHEY, CDR2 SVGAGI. The CDR3 DNA sequence: TGTGCCAGCGGGGGACTAGGCCTGACAGATACGCAGTATTTT. Amino acids: CASGGLGLTDTQYF.

The chain combines TRBV30 with TRBJ1-2; D unclear. Trimming took off 3 bases at V and 8 bases at J, with 16 bases between the two ends. The CDR3 consists of 13 residues. Germline V CDR1 and CDR2: GTSNPN, SVGIG (reference sequence). The CDR3 sequence is CAWRPGQRTGYTF. In DNA, the CDR3 is TGTGCCTGGAGACCGGGCCAAAGGACGGGCTACACCTTC.

This clone has just one count. The genes are TRBV3-1 (or the pseudogene TRBV3-2) and TRBJ1-1, with D unresolved. Looked up from germline, CDR1 is LGHDT and CDR2 is YNNKEL (reference sequence). The ends were cut back, 0 bases at V and 5 bases at J, with 10 bases in the middle. This CDR3 has 14 amino acids. The CDR3 region has the DNA TGTGCCAGCAGCCAAGAGGGCGGATGGACTGAAGCTTTCTTT. Its protein is CASSQEGGWTEAFF.

The genes are TRBV18 and TRBJ1-2; possible D gene TRBD1, 6 bases. The CDR3 totals 14 residues. Trimming pared 3 bases from V and 5 bases from J, leaving 13 bases between. Germline V gives CDR1 KGHSH, CDR2 LQKENI. The CDR3 DNA sequence: TGTGCCAGCTCACCCCTAGGGGGGGGATATGGCTACACCTTC. Its translation is CASSPLGGGYGYTF.

This rearrangement joins TRBV5-6 to TRBJ2-6, with TRBD1 matching 9 bases. The germline V gene encodes CDR1 SGHDT and CDR2 YYEEEE. The CDR3 spans 18 residues. The J segment lost 3 bases and the V segment lost 5 bases, leaving 12 bases of the junction unmatched. CDR3: CASSGNRGLAIGANVLTF. For the CDR3, the DNA is TGTGCCAGCAGTGGGAACAGGGGGCTTGCTATTGGGGCCAACGTCCTGACTTTC.

This clone was recorded once. This chain joins TRBV14 and TRBJ1-1; no firm D call. V lost 1 base, J lost 1 base, and 7 bases lay in between. The CDR3 spans 14 residues. Germline V CDR1 and CDR2: SGHDN, FVKESK. The CDR3 sequence is CASSQVTGNTEAFF. CDR3 coding DNA: TGTGCCAGCAGCCAAGTCACGGGGAACACTGAAGCTTTCTTT.